The source of this T cell receptor beta chain is a study of blood T cells in healthy people across ages. Study-level results: Changes seen in expanded clonotypes were possibly confounded by donor CMV status left unknown.

With a J-beta primer mix and a sample-barcoded 5' primer, a second PCR ran about 7 to 12 cycles. TCRdb processed the 5' RACE reads anew with MiXCR; each CDR3 protein has one entry. The data show roughly 1 million distinct CDR3 sequences, less than 25% seen once. The CDR3 has 14 residues. CDR1 and CDR2 (germline): DFQATT, SNEGSKA (reference sequence). Trimming shortened V by 6 bases and J by 0 bases, and 15 bases separated the two germline ends. Worth noting for this clonotype: Its specificity is unknown.

These data were likewise used in another study, on T cells of mothers and their children.

The rearrangement uses TRBV20-1 and TRBJ2-7; D might be TRBD2 (5 bases). The sample was blood. This receptor was obtained from a girl aged 2 to 10 in good health. The CDR3 coding sequence is TGCAGTGCCGCCACGCCGGGATACTCCTACGAGCAGTACTTC. Translating it yields CSAATPGYSYEQYF.